Shown below are 18 T cell receptor beta chains from a single sample sequenced in a study of shared clonotypes between healthy human individuals. TCRdb's table, derived via immunoSEQ multiplex PCR, lists solely in-frame clones and lacks some. Among fewer than 1.6 million clones, less than 99% were seen once, and the ten largest hold 0.36%. Sequencing input: naive CD4+ T cells sorted from blood. The subset denotes: CD45RA+ positively selected. These receptors were obtained from a man aged 25 to 40 in good health.

V and J are TRBV4-1 and TRBJ2-5, with D hard to call. The CDR3 has 14 amino acids. Deletions cut 1 base from V and 7 bases from J, with 13 bases between. Germline V gives CDR1 MGHRA, CDR2 YSYEKL. CDR3 nucleotide sequence: TGCGCCAGCAGCCAAGCCCAAGTGTCCGGGACCCAGTACTTC. As protein: CASSQAQVSGTQYF.

The chain recombines TRBV28 with TRBJ2-1; 9 bases line up with TRBD1. The ends lost 8 bases at V and 4 bases at J; junction bases unmatched: 9. Germline-derived CDR1 and CDR2 are MDHEN and SYDVKM. This CDR3 contains 15 residues. CDR3 in DNA: TGTGCCAGCCCTCCCCAGACAGGGGGGTACAATGAGCAGTTCTTC. It specifies CASPPQTGGYNEQFF.

The rearrangement joins TRBV4-3 to TRBJ1-4, with D perhaps matching TRBD1 (5 bases). The CDR3 sequence is 16 residues long. V was shortened by 0 bases and J by 4 bases, with 12 bases between the two germline ends. Germline loops: CDR1 LGHNA, CDR2 YSLEER. For the CDR3, the DNA is TGCGCCAGCAGCCAAGATAGGTCCGGGGGTAATGAAAAACTGTTTTTT. Translation gives CASSQDRSGGNEKLFF.

Note on this clone: This sample includes further DNA sequences coding for the same CDR3. J is TRBJ1-2 and V is TRBV5-4; weak D call: TRBD1 (5 bases). The V end lost 0 bases, the J end lost 2 bases, and 11 bases lay between the germline ends. Germline CDR1 SGHNT, CDR2 YYREEE (reference sequence). The CDR3 consists of 15 residues. CDR3 loop: CASSLGGGQNYGYTF. The CDR3 DNA reads TGTGCCAGCAGCTTGGGTGGGGGTCAGAACTATGGCTACACCTTC.

For this clone: Other DNA sequences in the same sample also yield this CDR3. The V and J genes are TRBV6-5 and TRBJ2-5; D is perhaps TRBD2 (5 bases). The CDR3 loop spans 13 amino acids. CDR1 and CDR2 (germline): MNHEY, SVGAGI. V was cut by 5 bases and J by 2 bases, with 9 bases left in between. Written as DNA, the CDR3 is TGTGCCAGCAGTCGGGGTGATCAAGAGACCCAGTACTTC. This encodes CASSRGDQETQYF.

This chain links TRBV28 with TRBJ1-5, with TRBD1 as a possible D gene (6 bases). Germline V lookup: CDR1 MDHEN, CDR2 SYDVKM. V was shortened by 2 bases and J by 2 bases, with 10 bases between the two germline ends. The CDR3 loop spans 15 amino acids. The CDR3 loop reads CASSLASGGNQPQHF. CDR3 nucleotide sequence: TGTGCCAGCAGTTTAGCATCAGGGGGCAATCAGCCCCAGCATTTT.

The CDR3 DNA reads TGTGCCAGCAGTGAAAGGATCGGGACGCAGTATTTT. Residues: CASSERIGTQYF. This sequence joins TRBV6-1 and TRBJ2-3; D remains ambiguous. Germline loops: CDR1 MNHNS, CDR2 SASEGT. The CDR3 is 12 residues long. The ends were cut back, 2 bases at V and 9 bases at J, with 9 bases in the middle.

Points on this clone: This sample also contains other DNA sequences that code for the same CDR3. This chain uses TRBV7-9 with TRBJ1-3; D gene ambiguous. Germline V gene sequence: CDR1 SEHNR, CDR2 FQNEAQ (reference sequence). V lost 3 bases, J lost 0 bases, and 6 bases lay in between. This CDR3 region has 14 residues. The CDR3 loop reads CASSLEISGNTIYF. CDR3 bases: TGTGCCAGCAGCTTGGAAATCTCTGGAAACACCATATATTTT.

On this clone itself: One end of the junction is discordant with germline, which a read error may explain. For the CDR3, the DNA is TGCGCCAGCAGCTCCGACACTGCCAAAAACACTCAGTACTTC. Its translation: CASSSDTAKNTQYF. The chain employs TRBV5-1 and TRBJ2-4; D remains ambiguous. CDR3 length: 14 residues. Germline CDR1 reads SGHRS; CDR2 reads YFSETQ.

J is TRBJ2-2 and V is TRBV2; 8 positions match TRBD1. The CDR3 sequence is 14 residues long. The germline gives CDR1 SNHLY, CDR2 FYNNEI. J was trimmed by 4 bases and V by 7 bases; bases with no gene match: 5. The CDR3 DNA follows: TGTGCCAGCATCAGGGGGCCAAGCACCGGGGAGCTGTTTTTT. Translating gives CASIRGPSTGELFF.

The chain carries TRBV2 and TRBJ2-5; no clear D gene. CDR1 SNHLY and CDR2 FYNNEI come from the germline V gene. This CDR3 spans 13 amino acids. Deletions cut 6 bases from V and 0 bases from J, with 8 bases between. The chain's CDR3 is CASRKMYQETQYF. The CDR3, as DNA: TGTGCCAGCAGAAAAATGTACCAAGAGACCCAGTACTTC.

This clone is a singleton in its sample. The gene calls are TRBV7-9 and TRBJ2-1; 7 bases fit TRBD1. Trimming removed 5 bases from V and 3 bases from J; junction bases left unmatched: 4. The CDR3 extends over 14 amino acids. CDR1 is SEHNR and CDR2 is FQNEAQ in the germline V gene (reference sequence). This CDR3 reads CASSHRDSYNEQFF. CDR3 nucleotide sequence: TGTGCCAGCAGCCACCGGGACAGCTACAATGAGCAGTTCTTC.

Of note for this clone: At the DNA level, this CDR3 is encoded by other sequences in the same sample as well. CDR3 region: CASSPRVTDTQYF. For the CDR3, the DNA is TGTGCCAGCTCACCGCGCGTCACAGATACGCAGTATTTT. V is TRBV18 and J is TRBJ2-3; D unclear. The CDR3 extends over 13 amino acids. Germline V gene data show CDR1 as KGHSH and CDR2 as LQKENI. V was clipped by 3 bases and J by 2 bases, with 6 bases between them.

The rearrangement links TRBV28 to TRBJ2-2; D may match TRBD1 or TRBD2 (6 bases each). The CDR3 consists of 16 residues. V lost 6 bases and J lost 1, with 15 bases in between. Germline V gene data show CDR1 as MDHEN and CDR2 as SYDVKM. This CDR3 is CASRTTGAQNTGELFF. The CDR3 DNA follows: TGTGCCAGCAGGACAACGGGGGCGCAGAACACCGGGGAGCTGTTTTTT.

The chain joins TRBV12-5 to TRBJ2-5, with 8 bases matching TRBD1. Germline CDR1 reads LGHNT; CDR2 reads FRNRAP. There are 17 residues in the CDR3. The ends lost 3 bases at V and 0 bases at J; junction bases unmatched: 9. The CDR3 loop is CASGFHSGTGDQETQYF. The CDR3 nucleotides are TGTGCTAGTGGTTTCCATTCCGGGACAGGAGACCAAGAGACCCAGTACTTC.

The chain uses TRBV19 and TRBJ2-7; 10 bases line up with TRBD2. Germline assignment: CDR1 LNHDA and CDR2 SQIVND (reference sequence). Trimming removed 3 bases from V and 6 bases from J; junction bases left unmatched: 8. This CDR3 is built from 15 residues. The CDR3 nucleotides are TGTGCCAGTAGTATGAGCGGGAGGGTTACCGGCGAGCAGTACTTC. It encodes CASSMSGRVTGEQYF.

The rearrangement joins TRBV27 to TRBJ2-1; D may be TRBD1 (5 bases). Trimming shortened V by 5 bases and J by 4 bases, and 15 bases separated the two germline ends. Germline values: CDR1 MNHEY, CDR2 SMNVEV (reference sequence). This CDR3 spans 15 amino acids. Here the CDR3 DNA reads TGTGCCAGCAGTCCAAGGACAACCGCTTACAATGAGCAGTTCTTC. It encodes CASSPRTTAYNEQFF.

The V and J genes are TRBV9 and TRBJ1-1, with a tentative D call TRBD1 (6 bases). Germline assignment: CDR1 SGDLS and CDR2 YYNGEE. CDR3 size: 14 residues. V dropped 2 bases and J dropped 5 bases, with 13 bases sitting between them. This chain's CDR3 is CASSVTGAQTEAFF. CDR3 sequence (DNA): TGTGCCAGCAGCGTGACGGGGGCGCAGACTGAAGCTTTCTTT. The full variable domain, its missing parts supplied by reference TRBV9 and TRBJ1-1, is DSGVTQTPKHLITATGQRVTLRCSPRSGDLSVYWYQQSLDQGLQFLIQYYNGEERAKGNILERFSAQQFPDLHSELNLSSLELGDSALYFCASSVTGAQTEAFFGQGTRLTVV.